This entry is about one TCR beta chain. This clonotype was observed a handful of times. It has no known antigen specificity. Per-base quality was not reported, and no clone a single base away is much larger than it. This sample was sequenced with an Illumina NovaSeq 6000. Synthesis of TCR cDNA relied on 5'RACE template switching, a step that introduced a universal primer site along with unique molecular identifiers. Priming for cDNA synthesis came from both the TCR alpha and TCR beta constant segments. Libraries were amplified in two PCR steps, with sample barcodes and sequencing adapters added in the second step. Sequencing of libraries was performed on Illumina HiSeq 2500 (2x100 bp) or NovaSeq (2x150 bp). For the original study's pipeline: Demultiplexing of reads and collapsing into UMI consensus sequences were performed with MIGEC, and V(D)J alignment was carried out with MiXCR. Clonotypes responding to the vaccine were identified with edgeR on replicate PBMC samples, with the criteria of FDR below 0.01 and a log2 fold change above 5 up to day 15. CD4 or CD8 identity was assigned to each bulk clonotype according to whether the clonotype was present at higher abundance in the sequenced CD4 repertoire or the sequenced CD8 repertoire. The raw public reads went through TCRdb reprocessing: fastp at Q25, MiXCR clone calling, in-frame beta chains kept. Entries are consolidated by CDR3 protein sequence, retaining the most common genes and DNA. The V and J calls follow TCRdb's processing rather than the paper's. The sample contains around 310,000 distinct CDR3 sequences, 4% to 5.5% of them found a single time. The leading ten clones occupy roughly a fifth of the sample.

The source of the sample is a study of T cells after yellow fever vaccination (dated by TCRdb to about 2019). For the study in its entirety: The SMART-Seq v4 Ultra Low Input RNA kit was used to prepare libraries from fractions with low cell numbers. To follow T-cell clones before and after primary and booster YFV17D yellow fever vaccination, bulk TCR alpha and beta repertoires were sequenced over time. Two healthy male donors made up the cohort, one aged 18 to 29 years and the other aged 30 to 39 years. Blood samples were taken at several timepoints before and after primary and secondary immunization, and bulk PBMC replicates and cell subsets were isolated. Here is what the overall study found, with its caveats: Because abundant contaminating clonotypes from the bulk population could be contained in FACS-sorted repertoires, computational filtering was required. After the booster, most clones that had expanded after primary vaccination were detected again (approximately 95% of CD4 and around 88% of CD8), suggesting broad maintenance of memory. The secondary T-cell response was weaker than the primary response but faster, peaking on day 5 instead of day 15. Only a couple of donors were included in the study, so the extent to which the findings can be generalized is limited. A small fraction of clonotypes appeared in both the CD4 and CD8 compartments, likely as a result of convergent recombination.

The sample's treatment or condition label, decoded: live attenuated yellow fever vaccine strain. At each blood-draw timepoint, two biological replicates of bulk PBMCs were obtained. A standard Ficoll-Paque protocol was used to isolate PBMCs from peripheral blood. TriZol was used to extract RNA from bulk PBMCs, from CD4 and CD8 fractions, and from dextramer-positive and dextramer-negative fractions. The CDR3 starts with the cysteine, ends with the phenylalanine, and has 17 residues. The read is trimmed to its CDR3 DNA, 51 bases read in frame from base 1. Trimming removed 0 bases from V and 4 bases from J, leaving 16 bases between the germline ends. CDR1 and CDR2, per the germline V gene, are MGHRA and YSYEKL.

The V and J segments used are TRBV4-1 and TRBJ1-5, with a weak D call of TRBD1 (6 bases match). The source of this sequence is a young man who received the YFV17D yellow fever vaccine. The sequencing used PBMCs, collected 15 days after the yellow fever booster vaccination. The CDR3 here reads CASSQDIRGQGNQPQHF. The DNA sequence is TGCGCCAGCAGCCAAGATATTCGAGGGCAGGGGAATCAGCCCCAGCATTTT.